The 6 T cell receptor beta chains below come from one sample, sequenced in a study of cytomegalovirus exposure and HLA in healthy donors (dated by TCRdb to 2016 to 2017). The library came from the immunoSEQ multiplex PCR assay. A mixture of 60 forward primers for TCR Vbeta segments and 13 reverse primers for TCR Jbeta segments was used in the multiplex PCR. The table comes from immuneACCESS by way of TCRdb, which keeps in-frame sequences with V and J called. Part of the clones is missing from these tables; in studies checked, under half for an unresolved V gene and the rest for unknown reasons. The sample table contains approximately 190,000 clones; only one count was recorded for approximately 83% of them. 0.075% to 0.1% of the sample is in the top ten clones. The material sequenced was PBMCs. Source of these receptors: a boy aged 2 to 10 in good health and CMV-seronegative.

The CDR3 sequence: CASSVELARNEQFF. In DNA form, the CDR3 reads TGTGCCAGCAGCGTAGAATTAGCGCGGAATGAGCAGTTCTTC. This sequence joins TRBV9 and TRBJ2-1; possible D gene TRBD2, 5 bases. Germline CDR1 reads SGDLS; CDR2 reads YYNGEE. CDR3 length: 14 amino acids. V lost 0 bases, J lost 7 bases, and 11 bases lay in between.

This rearrangement joins TRBV19 to TRBJ2-7, with D perhaps matching TRBD1 (6 bases). Germline CDR1 and CDR2: LNHDA and SQIVND (reference sequence). Trimming took off 0 bases at V and 3 bases at J, with 15 bases between the two ends. CDR3 length equals 16 residues. CDR3 coding DNA: TGTGCCAGTAGTATAGAGACAGGACTGGACTTCTACGAGCAGTACTTC. Protein sequence: CASSIETGLDFYEQYF.

In this sample, this clone turned up a few times. The chain is built from TRBV6-4 and TRBJ1-1, with D possibly being TRBD1 (5 bases). The V gene lost 0 bases and the J gene lost 4 bases, with 12 bases spanning the gap. CDR3 length: 15 residues. The germline CDR1 and CDR2 sequences are MRHNA and SNTAGT. In DNA form, the CDR3 reads TGTGCCAGCAGTGACTCATACGAAGGGGCCACTGAAGCTTTCTTT. Translating it yields CASSDSYEGATEAFF.

This clone has just one count. The chain recombines TRBV7-2 with TRBJ2-7; D unresolved. CDR3 length equals 13 residues. From germline, CDR1 is SGHTA and CDR2 FQGNSA. V gave up 1 base and J gave up 1 base, with 5 bases separating them. The CDR3 DNA reads as TGTGCCAGCAGCTTAGGCAGGTCCTACGAGCAGTACTTC. Its translation: CASSLGRSYEQYF.

This chain joins TRBV10-3 and TRBJ2-7; 7 bases are a match to TRBD1. The germline V gene has CDR1 ENHRY and CDR2 SYGVKD. The length of the CDR3 is 12 residues. V lost 6 bases to trimming and J lost 5 bases; unmatched junction nucleotides: 4. The CDR3 loop is CAIRTDRDEQYF. DNA for the CDR3: TGTGCCATCAGGACAGACAGGGACGAGCAGTACTTC.

Of note for this clone: Compared with germline, one end of the junction differs, possibly owing to a read error. This chain connects TRBV7-9 to TRBJ2-1; D unclear. The length of the CDR3 is 11 residues. Germline V lookup: CDR1 SEHNR, CDR2 FQNEAQ (reference sequence). The CDR3, as DNA: TGTTCCAGCAGCTTCGGCAATGAGCAGTTCTTC. It encodes CSSSFGNEQFF.